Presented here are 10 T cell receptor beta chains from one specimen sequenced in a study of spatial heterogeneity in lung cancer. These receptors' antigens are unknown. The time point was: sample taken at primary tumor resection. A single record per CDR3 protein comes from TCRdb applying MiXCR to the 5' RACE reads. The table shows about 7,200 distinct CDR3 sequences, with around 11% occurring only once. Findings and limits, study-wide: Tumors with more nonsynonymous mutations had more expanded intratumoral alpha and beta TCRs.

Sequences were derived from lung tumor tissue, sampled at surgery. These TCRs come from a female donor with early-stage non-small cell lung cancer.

Here the CDR3 reads CASSEVAGGSYEQYF. CDR3 bases: TGTGCCAGCAGTGAAGTGGCGGGGGGTTCCTACGAGCAGTACTTC. This chain connects TRBV2 to TRBJ2-7; 8 bases align to TRBD2. CDR3 length equals 15 residues. Germline-derived CDR1 and CDR2 are SNHLY and FYNNEI. The V and J ends lost 1 base and 1 base, in that order; junction bases with no gene match: 3.

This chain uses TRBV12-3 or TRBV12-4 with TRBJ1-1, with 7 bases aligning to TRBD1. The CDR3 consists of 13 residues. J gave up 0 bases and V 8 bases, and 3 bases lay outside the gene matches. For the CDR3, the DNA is TGTGCCAGCGTGGGACAGATGAACACTGAAGCTTTCTTT. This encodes CASVGQMNTEAFF.

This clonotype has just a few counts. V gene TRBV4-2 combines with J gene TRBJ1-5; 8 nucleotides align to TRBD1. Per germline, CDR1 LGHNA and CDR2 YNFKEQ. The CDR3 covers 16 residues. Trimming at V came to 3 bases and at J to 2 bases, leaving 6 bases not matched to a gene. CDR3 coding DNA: TGTGCCAGCAGCCAGGACAGGGTGACGGGCAATCAGCCCCAGCATTTT. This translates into CASSQDRVTGNQPQHF.

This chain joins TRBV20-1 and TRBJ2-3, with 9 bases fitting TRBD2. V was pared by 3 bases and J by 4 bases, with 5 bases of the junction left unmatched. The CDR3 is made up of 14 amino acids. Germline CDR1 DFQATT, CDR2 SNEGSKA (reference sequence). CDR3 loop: CSASISGGADTQYF. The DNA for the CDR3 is TGCAGTGCTAGTATTAGCGGGGGTGCAGATACGCAGTATTTT.

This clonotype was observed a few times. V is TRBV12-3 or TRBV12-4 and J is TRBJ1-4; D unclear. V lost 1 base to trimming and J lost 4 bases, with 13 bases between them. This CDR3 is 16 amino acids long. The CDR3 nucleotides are TGTGCCAGCAGTTTAGGATCGGGGTACATTAATGAAAAACTGTTTTTT. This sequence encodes CASSLGSGYINEKLFF.

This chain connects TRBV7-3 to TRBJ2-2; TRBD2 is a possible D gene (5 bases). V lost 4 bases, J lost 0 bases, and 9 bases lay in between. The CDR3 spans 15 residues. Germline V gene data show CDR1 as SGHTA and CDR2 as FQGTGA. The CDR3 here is CASSSGLSNTGELFF. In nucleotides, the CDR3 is TGTGCCAGCAGCTCAGGACTCTCGAACACCGGGGAGCTGTTTTTT. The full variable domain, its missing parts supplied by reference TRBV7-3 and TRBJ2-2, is GAGVSQTPSNKVTEKGKYVELRCDPISGHTALYWYRQSLGQGPEFLIYFQGTGAADDSGLPNDRFFAVRPEGSVSTLKIQRTERGDSAVYLCASSSGLSNTGELFFGEGSRLTVL.

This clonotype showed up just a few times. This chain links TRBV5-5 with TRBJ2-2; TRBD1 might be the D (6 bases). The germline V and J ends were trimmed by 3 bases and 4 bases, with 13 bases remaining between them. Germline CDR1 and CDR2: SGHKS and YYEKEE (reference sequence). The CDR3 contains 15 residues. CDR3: CASSYREPGTGELFF. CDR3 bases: TGTGCCAGCAGCTACAGGGAGCCGGGCACCGGGGAGCTGTTTTTT.

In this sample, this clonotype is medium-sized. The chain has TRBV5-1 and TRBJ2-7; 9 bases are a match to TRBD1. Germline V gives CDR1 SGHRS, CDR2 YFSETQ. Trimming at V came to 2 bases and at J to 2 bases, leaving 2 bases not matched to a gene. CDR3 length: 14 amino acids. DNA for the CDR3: TGCGCCAGCAGCTTCCGGGACAGGGCCTACGAGCAGTACTTC. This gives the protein CASSFRDRAYEQYF.

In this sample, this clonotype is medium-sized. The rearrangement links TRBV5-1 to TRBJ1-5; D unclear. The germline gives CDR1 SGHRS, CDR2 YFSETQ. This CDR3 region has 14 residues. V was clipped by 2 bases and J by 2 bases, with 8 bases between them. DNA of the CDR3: TGCGCCAGCAGCTTCGAATCGGGCAATCAGCCCCAGCATTTT. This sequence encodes CASSFESGNQPQHF.

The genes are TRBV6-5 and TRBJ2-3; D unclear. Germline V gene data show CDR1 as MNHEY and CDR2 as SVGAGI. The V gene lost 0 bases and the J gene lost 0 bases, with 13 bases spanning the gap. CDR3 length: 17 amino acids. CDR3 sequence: CASSYSGVVTSTDTQYF. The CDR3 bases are TGTGCCAGCAGTTACTCTGGGGTGGTTACTAGCACAGATACGCAGTATTTT.